A single sample gave rise to the 5 T cell receptor beta chains below, sequenced in a study of shared clonotypes between healthy human individuals. Here immunoSEQ multiplex PCR was the method, and the copy in TCRdb shows in-frame clones only, minus some. The profile shows roughly 2.6 million clones, roughly nine tenths of them singletons. Sequenced sample: naive CD4+ T cells sorted from blood. The subset: CD45RA+ positively selected. These receptors originate from a man aged 18 to 29 in good health.

This clone has just a few counts. The chain uses TRBV15 and TRBJ2-7, with D uncertain. The CDR3 extends over 12 amino acids. CDR1 and CDR2 (germline): LNHNV, YYDKDF (reference sequence). The germline V and J ends were trimmed by 0 bases and 3 bases, with 3 bases remaining between them. CDR3: CATSRDNYEQYF. Here the CDR3 DNA reads TGTGCCACCAGCAGAGATAACTACGAGCAGTACTTC.

The chain employs TRBV19 and TRBJ1-5, with TRBD1 identical over 8 bases. CDR3 size: 18 residues. V lost 5 bases to trimming and J lost 0 bases; unmatched junction nucleotides: 12. Germline V lookup: CDR1 LNHDA, CDR2 SQIVND (reference sequence). The CDR3 region has the DNA TGTGCCAGTAGTGATACAGGGACAGGTTTTAATAGCAATCAGCCCCAGCATTTT. This gives the protein CASSDTGTGFNSNQPQHF.

The chain couples TRBV7-2 to TRBJ1-2; D is ambiguous. The V gene's germline CDR1 is SGHTA and CDR2 FQGNSA. V was pared by 1 base and J by 7 bases, with 16 bases between. The CDR3 consists of 15 residues. The chain's CDR3 is CASSLEVTPIFGYTF. CDR3 in DNA: TGTGCCAGCAGCTTAGAGGTGACACCTATCTTTGGCTACACCTTC.

The V and J genes are TRBV30 and TRBJ2-1, with D perhaps TRBD2 (6 bases). Germline CDR1 and CDR2: GTSNPN and SVGIG (reference sequence). Trimming shortened V by 4 bases and J by 10 bases, and 14 bases separated the two germline ends. The CDR3 has 12 amino acids. The CDR3 reads CAWTPGRLEQFF. The CDR3 nucleotides read TGTGCCTGGACTCCAGGGAGGTTGGAGCAGTTCTTC.

The chain has TRBV10-3 and TRBJ1-1; D uncertain. V was cut by 7 bases and J by 4 bases, with 13 bases left in between. The CDR3 runs to 13 residues. CDR1 and CDR2 from the germline V gene are ENHRY and SYGVKD. The CDR3, as DNA: TGTGCCATCAACCCTGATCGGTCCACTGAAGCTTTCTTT. It translates to CAINPDRSTEAFF.